Following are 18 T cell receptor beta chains from one sample sequenced in a study of T-cell memory formation after mild COVID-19. TCRdb redid the calling of the 5' RACE reads with MiXCR, one entry per CDR3 protein. This table has under 550,000 distinct CDR3 sequences, roughly 18% appearing once. Sequencing was carried out using PBMCs or a T cell subset sorted from them (not recorded which). These receptors were obtained from a man between 18 and 29 years old who had mild COVID-19 (a few samples of this study predate the infection). Cell type and time point are not known.

The rearrangement uses TRBV7-9 and TRBJ2-1, with TRBD2 identical over 10 bases. In germline, CDR1 is SEHNR, CDR2 FQNEAQ (reference sequence). This CDR3 has 17 residues. J gave up 8 bases and V 5 bases, and 15 bases lay outside the gene matches. The CDR3 loop reads CASSRRRSGGGKDEQFF. DNA of the CDR3: TGTGCCAGCAGCCGGCGGCGCAGCGGGGGGGGCAAGGATGAGCAGTTCTTC.

The chain employs TRBV18 and TRBJ2-5, with D hard to call. Germline V gene sequence: CDR1 KGHSH, CDR2 LQKENI. The CDR3 spans 12 residues. V lost 3 bases and J 4 bases, leaving 6 bases between the germline ends. The CDR3: CASSPPRETQYF. CDR3 nucleotides: TGTGCCAGCTCACCCCCGCGAGAGACCCAGTACTTC.

This clonotype was counted ten times or more. The rearrangement joins TRBV5-1 to TRBJ2-1; 11 bases line up with TRBD2. J was trimmed by 4 bases and V by 3 bases; bases with no gene match: 3. The CDR3 runs 15 residues. Per the germline V gene, CDR1 is SGHRS and CDR2 is YFSETQ. The DNA of the CDR3 is TGCGCCAGCAGCTCCGGGACTAGCGGATACAATGAGCAGTTCTTC. This codes for CASSSGTSGYNEQFF.

This chain joins TRBV4-3 and TRBJ2-2; 7 bases fit TRBD2. V gave up 6 bases and J gave up 5 bases; unmatched junction bases: 18. Germline CDR1 is LGHNA and CDR2 is YSLEER. The CDR3 consists of 18 residues. Here the CDR3 DNA reads TGCGCCAGCAGTCCAACCCTCGGGGGGTTTTATGTTACCGGGGAGCTGTTTTTT. Translation gives CASSPTLGGFYVTGELFF.

The gene calls are TRBV6-1 and TRBJ2-7, with D tentatively TRBD2 (5 bases). Deletions cut 5 bases from V and 3 bases from J, with 14 bases between. This CDR3 region has 14 residues. Germline V gene lookup returns CDR1 MNHNS and CDR2 SASEGT. The CDR3 here is CASSKVGENYEQYF. CDR3 nucleotide sequence: TGTGCCAGCAGTAAAGTCGGGGAAAACTACGAGCAGTACTTC.

The V call is TRBV13, the J call TRBJ2-7, with 7 bases identical to TRBD1. Germline CDR1 PRHDT, CDR2 FYEKMQ (reference sequence). After removal of 1 base from V and 4 bases from J, the junction contained 7 bases not matched to a gene. CDR3 length equals 15 residues. CDR3 region: CASSLEQGSSYEQYF. CDR3 nucleotides: TGTGCCAGCAGCTTAGAACAGGGGAGCTCATACGAGCAGTACTTC.

The J gene is TRBJ1-2, the V gene TRBV27; 8 bases agree with TRBD1. The junction had 9 bases not matched to a gene; V was cut back by 5 bases and J by 4 bases. Germline V gene sequence: CDR1 MNHEY, CDR2 SMNVEV (reference sequence). The CDR3 loop spans 15 amino acids. CDR3 sequence reads: CASSARRTGRYGYTF. Here the CDR3 DNA reads TGTGCCAGCAGTGCGAGAAGGACAGGGCGCTATGGCTACACCTTC.

J is TRBJ2-3 and V is TRBV2; D is ambiguous. The CDR3 is 15 residues long. The germline CDR1 and CDR2 sequences are SNHLY and FYNNEI. With 5 bases removed from V and 6 bases from J, the gap between germline ends came to 18 bases. The CDR3 region has the DNA TGTGCCAGCAGTCCCCCGAATGTCAATCTGGATACGCAGTATTTT. Translating gives CASSPPNVNLDTQYF.

The chain employs TRBV7-8 and TRBJ2-5; 9 nucleotides align to TRBD2. Unmatched junction bases numbered 7, after V lost 6 bases and J lost 5 bases. From germline, CDR1 is SGHVS and CDR2 FQNEAQ. The CDR3 is 14 residues long. CDR3 loop: CASRGAGGVETQYF. The CDR3 nucleotides read TGTGCCAGCAGGGGAGCGGGGGGAGTGGAGACCCAGTACTTC.

This clonotype has a handful of counts. Written as DNA, the CDR3 is TGTGCCAGCAGCACAGATTGGAACACTGAAGCTTTCTTT. The encoded protein is CASSTDWNTEAFF. This chain connects TRBV11-2 to TRBJ1-1; no clear D gene. V lost 5 bases to trimming and J lost 1 base, with 8 bases between them. The germline V gene encodes CDR1 SGHAT and CDR2 FQNNGV. CDR3 size: 13 residues.

This rearrangement joins TRBV3-1 to TRBJ1-6; D ambiguous. The germline CDR1 and CDR2 sequences are LGHDT and YNNKEL (reference sequence). The V end lost 2 bases, the J end lost 7 bases, and 9 bases lay between the germline ends. The CDR3 is 14 amino acids. The CDR3 loop is CASSQQSENSPLHF. The DNA of the CDR3 is TGTGCCAGCAGCCAACAGTCGGAAAATTCACCCCTCCACTTT.

This clonotype has just a few counts. The chain carries TRBV27 and TRBJ1-2; D is perhaps TRBD1 (5 bases). Germline CDR1 reads MNHEY; CDR2 reads SMNVEV (reference sequence). The CDR3 is 14 residues long. Trimming left V 8 bases short and J 5 bases short, with 18 bases between. The CDR3 is CASGTYGIPYGYTF. In DNA, the CDR3 is TGTGCCAGCGGGACTTACGGGATTCCTTATGGCTACACCTTC.

In its sample, this clonotype was seen a few times. The chain recombines TRBV12-3 or TRBV12-4 with TRBJ2-1, with TRBD2 matching 15 bases. The CDR3 loop spans 20 amino acids. The V and J ends lost 2 bases and 4 bases, in that order; junction bases with no gene match: 12. The CDR3 nucleotides read TGTGCCAGCAGTTTACCGCGGGGTCCGGGGACTAGCGGGGGGTACAATGAGCAGTTCTTC. This encodes CASSLPRGPGTSGGYNEQFF.

This clonotype was picked up many times. The genes are TRBV29-1 and TRBJ2-4; 9 positions agree with TRBD2. CDR3 size: 15 residues. CDR1 and CDR2 (germline): SQVTM, ANQGSEA. The junction had 4 bases not matched to a gene; V was cut back by 3 bases and J by 1 base. CDR3 sequence reads: CSVEKTSGAKNIQYF. The CDR3 nucleotides read TGCAGCGTTGAGAAAACTAGCGGGGCCAAAAACATTCAGTACTTC.

The J gene is TRBJ2-3, the V gene TRBV24-1, with TRBD2 identical over 8 bases. The CDR3 spans 16 residues. Trimming removed 4 bases from V and 3 bases from J; junction bases left unmatched: 8. Germline V gives CDR1 KGHDR, CDR2 SFDVKD. The CDR3 spells CATSDPGGSTTDTQYF. CDR3 in DNA: TGTGCCACCAGTGACCCGGGAGGGTCCACGACAGATACGCAGTATTTT.

This clonotype was seen a handful of times. CDR3 residues: CSARVTGVVETQYF. The CDR3 bases are TGCAGTGCTAGAGTGACAGGGGTGGTGGAGACCCAGTACTTC. V usage is TRBV20-1 and J usage is TRBJ2-5; 8 nucleotides align to TRBD1. Germline CDR1 DFQATT, CDR2 SNEGSKA (reference sequence). The CDR3 covers 14 residues. Trimming took 1 base from V and 5 from J; bases not matched to a gene: 6.

This clonotype appeared a few times. The genes are TRBV7-9 and TRBJ1-1; D gene ambiguous. The germline V and J ends were trimmed by 5 bases and 1 base, with 8 bases remaining between them. The CDR3 consists of 13 residues. Germline CDR1 and CDR2: SEHNR and FQNEAQ (reference sequence). Written as DNA, the CDR3 is TGTGCCAGCAGCAGCACCAGGAACACTGAAGCTTTCTTT. Its translation: CASSSTRNTEAFF.

The chain carries TRBV5-4 and TRBJ2-1, with D tentatively TRBD1 or TRBD2 (7 bases each). The CDR3 covers 14 residues. Germline CDR1 reads SGHNT; CDR2 reads YYREEE (reference sequence). V lost 4 bases to trimming and J lost 4 bases, with 12 bases between them. CDR3 region: CASSAQGGYNEQFF. CDR3 coding DNA: TGTGCCAGCAGCGCTCAGGGGGGGTACAATGAGCAGTTCTTC. Filled out from reference TRBV5-4 and TRBJ2-1, the complete variable domain reads ETGVTQSPTHLIKTRGQQVTLRCSSQSGHNTVSWYQQALGQGPQFIFQYYREEENGRGNFPPRFSGLQFPNYSSELNVNALELDDSALYLCASSAQGGYNEQFFGPGTRLTVL.